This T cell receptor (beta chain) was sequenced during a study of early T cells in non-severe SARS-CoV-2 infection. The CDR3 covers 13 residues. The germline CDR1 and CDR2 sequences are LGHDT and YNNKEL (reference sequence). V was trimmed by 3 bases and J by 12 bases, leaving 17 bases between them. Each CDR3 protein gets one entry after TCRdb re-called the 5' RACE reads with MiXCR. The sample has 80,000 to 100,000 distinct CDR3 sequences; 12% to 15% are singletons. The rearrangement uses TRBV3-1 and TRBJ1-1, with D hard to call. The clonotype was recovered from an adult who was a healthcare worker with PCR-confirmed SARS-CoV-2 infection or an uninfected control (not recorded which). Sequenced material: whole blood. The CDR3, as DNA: TGTGCCAGCAGCCACGAGGGCCCCACGAATCCTTTCTTT. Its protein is CASSHEGPTNPFF.